One sample yielded the 30 T cell receptor beta chains listed below, sequenced in a study of blood T cells in healthy people across ages. Then a second PCR, running about 7 to 11 cycles, was carried out with a sample-barcoded 5' primer and a J-beta primer mix. TCRdb re-derived calls from the 5' RACE reads in MiXCR, one entry per CDR3 protein. This table has 1,500,000 or so distinct CDR3 sequences, less than 45% appearing once. The sample comprised blood. The receptors derive from a woman younger than 30 in good health.

This clonotype was recorded a few times. The chain joins TRBV12-3 or TRBV12-4 to TRBJ1-4; D is undetermined. The CDR3 totals 12 residues. Trimming cost V 3 bases and J 7 bases, with 6 bases left between them. The CDR3 DNA reads TGTGCCAGCAGTTTTTTTTCTGAAAAACTGTTTTTT. This gives the protein CASSFFSEKLFF.

The gene calls are TRBV7-9 and TRBJ1-2; no firm D call. The CDR3 has 14 amino acids. From germline, CDR1 is SEHNR and CDR2 FQNEAQ (reference sequence). Between the trimmed V and J ends, which lost 5 bases and 5 bases, there was a span of 15 bases. The CDR3 sequence is CASSNRTVEYGYTF. The CDR3 coding sequence is TGTGCCAGCAGCAATCGGACGGTTGAGTATGGCTACACCTTC.

The genes are TRBV11-2 and TRBJ2-1; D might be TRBD1 (6 bases). Between the trimmed V and J ends, which lost 8 bases and 10 bases, there was a span of 24 bases. The length of the CDR3 is 15 residues. Germline loops: CDR1 SGHAT, CDR2 FQNNGV. The CDR3 DNA reads TGTGCCAGCTTCGAGGACAGCCGACTTTCCTACGAGCAGTTCTTC. Translation gives CASFEDSRLSYEQFF.

In this sample, this clonotype turned up a few times. The chain uses TRBV27 and TRBJ1-2; D gene uncertain. Trimming took off 0 bases at V and 6 bases at J, with 8 bases between the two ends. The germline gives CDR1 MNHEY, CDR2 SMNVEV (reference sequence). This CDR3 spans 13 amino acids. DNA for the CDR3: TGTGCCAGCAGTTTATCGGGTGGGCATGGCTACACCTTC. Translated, it gives CASSLSGGHGYTF.

The rearrangement joins TRBV7-9 to TRBJ1-1, with no clear D. Trimming removed 5 bases from V and 7 bases from J, with 14 bases in between. Germline CDR1 is SEHNR and CDR2 is FQNEAQ (reference sequence). This CDR3 has 13 residues. As DNA, the CDR3 is TGTGCCAGCAGCCATTCTTACGGTCGTGAAGCTTTCTTT. It encodes CASSHSYGREAFF.

This rearrangement joins TRBV6-5 to TRBJ1-3; no firm D call. Trimming took 2 bases from V and 0 from J, leaving 5 bases between them. Per the germline V gene, CDR1 is MNHEY and CDR2 is SVGAGI. CDR3 size: 14 residues. CDR3 sequence: CASSYAVSGNTIYF. The CDR3, as DNA: TGTGCCAGCAGTTACGCGGTCTCTGGAAACACCATATATTTT.

This chain uses TRBV6-2 or TRBV6-3 with TRBJ2-1, with 10 bases fitting TRBD1. In germline, CDR1 is MNHEY, CDR2 SVGEGT. The CDR3 has 15 residues. The V gene end was trimmed by 5 bases and the J gene end by 8 bases; junction bases not matched to a gene: 9. CDR3 amino acids: CASSRPRTGGYEQFF. The CDR3 nucleotides are TGTGCCAGCAGTAGACCCAGGACAGGGGGATATGAGCAGTTCTTC.

With regard to this clonotype: One end of the junction is discordant with germline, which a read error may explain. The chain employs TRBV29-1 and TRBJ2-5; D may match TRBD1 or TRBD2 (6 bases each). Germline V gives CDR1 SQVTM, CDR2 ANQGSEA. This CDR3 comprises 15 residues. The CDR3 loop reads CSAYPERGDQGTQYF. CDR3 nucleotide sequence: TGCAGCGCATATCCGGAAAGGGGGGACCAAGGGACCCAGTACTTC.

This clonotype was observed many times. The chain couples TRBV7-8 to TRBJ1-5; TRBD1 agrees at 8 bases. Germline CDR1 is SGHVS and CDR2 is FQNEAQ. The ends lost 5 bases at V and 7 bases at J; junction bases unmatched: 4. CDR3 size: 13 residues. CDR3 sequence reads: CASSPGGRQPQHF. The CDR3 DNA sequence: TGTGCCAGCAGCCCAGGGGGCCGACAGCCCCAGCATTTT.

This sequence joins TRBV7-9 and TRBJ2-7; D remains unclear. The CDR3 covers 13 residues. V was cut by 3 bases and J by 7 bases, with 13 bases left in between. Germline CDR1 is SEHNR and CDR2 is FQNEAQ (reference sequence). CDR3 nucleotide sequence: TGTGCCAGCAGCTTTAGTGACATGGGGGAGCAGTACTTC. This encodes CASSFSDMGEQYF.

The table lists this clonotype with a few counts. The gene calls are TRBV28 and TRBJ1-2, with 7 bases lining up with TRBD1. CDR3 size: 13 residues. The V gene end was trimmed by 5 bases and the J gene end by 5 bases; junction bases not matched to a gene: 5. Looked up from germline, CDR1 is MDHEN and CDR2 is SYDVKM. The CDR3 loop reads CASSGGTVYGYTF. CDR3 nucleotide sequence: TGTGCCAGCAGTGGCGGGACAGTTTATGGCTACACCTTC.

In DNA, the CDR3 is TGTGCCAGCAGCCTGCGGGGCCTGGGTCCCTACGAGCAGTACTTC. Translation: CASSLRGLGPYEQYF. This chain uses TRBV6-2 or TRBV6-3 with TRBJ2-7; D possibly corresponds to TRBD2 (6 bases). The CDR3 runs to 15 residues. Germline CDR1 MNHEY, CDR2 SVGEGT. Trimming removed 6 bases at V and 2 bases at J, with 17 bases between.

The V call is TRBV21-1, the J call TRBJ2-7; the table's D gene call, TRBD2, was not cross checked with the DNA. TRBV21-1 is assigned pseudogene status. The CDR3 covers 15 residues. Written as DNA, the CDR3 is TGTGCCAGCAGCAAAGTAGGCGGCAGGACCTACGAGCAGTACTTC. This translates into CASSKVGGRTYEQYF.

This chain uses TRBV29-1 with TRBJ2-1; D is uncertain. Germline-derived CDR1 and CDR2 are SQVTM and ANQGSEA. The CDR3 is 13 residues long. V was pared by 5 bases and J by 10 bases, with 18 bases between. The CDR3, as DNA: TGCAGCGTTCCTGGTCCCTTCCCTGGGGAGCAGTTCTTC. It is translated as CSVPGPFPGEQFF.

A single count supports this clonotype. J is TRBJ2-1 and V is TRBV7-8; 11 bases align to TRBD2. Germline CDR1 and CDR2: SGHVS and FQNEAQ. The J segment lost 10 bases and the V segment lost 6 bases, leaving 8 bases of the junction unmatched. The CDR3 extends over 14 amino acids. The CDR3 coding sequence is TGTGCCAGCAGATCCGGGACTAGCGGAGGGGAGCAGTTCTTC. It encodes CASRSGTSGGEQFF. The entire variable domain, with the rest obtained from reference TRBV7-8 and TRBJ2-1, is as follows: GAGVSQSPRYKVAKRGQDVALRCDPISGHVSLFWYQQALGQGPEFLTYFQNEAQLDKSGLPSDRFFAERPEGSVSTLKIQRTQQEDSAVYLCASRSGTSGGEQFFGPGTRLTVL.

This clonotype was seen a few times. The rearrangement joins TRBV4-2 to TRBJ2-7, with TRBD2 as a possible D gene (7 bases). Germline lookup yields CDR1 LGHNA and CDR2 YNFKEQ. The length of the CDR3 is 15 residues. V dropped 3 bases and J dropped 7 bases, with 19 bases sitting between them. DNA for the CDR3: TGTGCCAGCAGCCAGGGGGCTAGCGGAACTTGGGAGCAGTACTTC. This gives the protein CASSQGASGTWEQYF.

This clonotype was seen only a few times. The genes are TRBV7-2 and TRBJ2-1, with TRBD1 matching 9 bases. This CDR3 region has 19 residues. The V segment lost 2 bases and the J segment 4 bases; nucleotides outside the gene matches: 15. Germline loops: CDR1 SGHTA, CDR2 FQGNSA. This CDR3 is CASSLRGDRVSSAYNEQFF. CDR3 nucleotide sequence: TGTGCCAGCAGCTTACGTGGGGACAGGGTTTCATCGGCTTACAATGAGCAGTTCTTC. Based on the CDR3 plus reference TRBV7-2 and TRBJ2-1, the full variable domain is GAGVSQSPSNKVTEKGKDVELRCDPISGHTALYWYRQSLGQGLEFLIYFQGNSAPDKSGLPSDRFSAERTGGSVSTLTIQRTQQEDSAVYLCASSLRGDRVSSAYNEQFFGPGTRLTVL.

This clonotype turned up a few times. This chain links TRBV5-6 with TRBJ2-1; 13 bases fit TRBD2. V lost 0 bases, J lost 5 bases, and 14 bases stayed unmatched. Germline assignment: CDR1 SGHDT and CDR2 YYEEEE. CDR3 size: 20 residues. The DNA for the CDR3 is TGTGCCAGCAGCTTGGGAGCAGGGACTAGCGGGACCCTGCCACACAATGAGCAGTTCTTC. Amino acids: CASSLGAGTSGTLPHNEQFF.

This clonotype has at least ten counts. The rearrangement links TRBV28 to TRBJ2-4, with 7 bases lining up with TRBD2. Looked up from germline, CDR1 is MDHEN and CDR2 is SYDVKM. V shed 11 bases, J shed 3 bases, and the junction held 7 bases outside the gene matches. The CDR3 loop spans 13 amino acids. CDR3 DNA: TGTGCCGTGGCGGCGGGAGACAAAAACATTCAGTACTTC. Translation gives CAVAAGDKNIQYF.

J is TRBJ2-1 and V is TRBV20-1; 10 bases line up with TRBD2. The ends lost 0 bases at V and 4 bases at J; junction bases unmatched: 6. The CDR3 runs 16 residues. Germline CDR1 is DFQATT and CDR2 is SNEGSKA (reference sequence). The CDR3 DNA reads TGCAGTGCTAGAGATCCCAGCGGGAGGGGTTACAATGAGCAGTTCTTC. Residues: CSARDPSGRGYNEQFF.

This chain joins TRBV28 and TRBJ2-1; D remains ambiguous. Matching the DNA end better, TRBJ2-7 makes the J call doubtful. The germline V gene encodes CDR1 MDHEN and CDR2 SYDVKM. This CDR3 contains 15 residues. The CDR3: CASSLWADSYNEQYF. The CDR3 region has the DNA TGTGCCAGCAGTTTATGGGCGGATTCCTACAATGAGCAGTACTTC.

This clonotype was observed a handful of times. The chain joins TRBV4-3 to TRBJ2-3; tentative D call: TRBD1 (6 bases). The V gene's germline CDR1 is LGHNA and CDR2 YSLEER. The CDR3 extends over 16 amino acids. Trimming stripped 4 bases from V and 0 bases from J, with 14 bases between. The CDR3 reads CASSLRQASSTDTQYF. As DNA, the CDR3 is TGCGCCAGCAGCCTCAGACAGGCTTCTAGCACAGATACGCAGTATTTT.

This chain links TRBV20-1 with TRBJ2-3, with 9 nucleotides matching TRBD2. The trim removed 1 base at V and 2 bases at J, leaving 7 bases unmatched. This CDR3 spans 16 amino acids. Germline CDR1 is DFQATT and CDR2 is SNEGSKA (reference sequence). CDR3 DNA: TGCAGTGCTAGAGGACTAGCGGACTCCGACACAGATACGCAGTATTTT. Its translation is CSARGLADSDTDTQYF.

This chain connects TRBV7-9 to TRBJ2-5, with D tentatively TRBD1 (6 bases). V lost 2 bases, J lost 2 bases, and 12 bases lay in between. This CDR3 contains 15 residues. Germline V lookup: CDR1 SEHNR, CDR2 FQNEAQ (reference sequence). CDR3 sequence: CASSLSTGQQETQYF. The DNA for the CDR3 is TGTGCCAGCAGCTTAAGTACAGGGCAGCAAGAGACCCAGTACTTC.

This clonotype has just one count. This sequence joins TRBV20-1 and TRBJ2-2; no definite D call. The V and J ends lost 0 bases and 7 bases respectively, with 12 bases between them. The germline V gene has CDR1 DFQATT and CDR2 SNEGSKA (reference sequence). The CDR3 loop spans 14 amino acids. Written as DNA, the CDR3 is TGCAGTGCTAGAGATCGGGTGCTCCACGGGGAGCTGTTTTTT. The encoded protein is CSARDRVLHGELFF.

The rearrangement uses TRBV5-5 and TRBJ1-1; D not resolved. This CDR3 has 15 residues. The V end lost 1 base, the J end lost 4 bases, and 14 bases lay between the germline ends. CDR1 and CDR2 from the germline V gene are SGHKS and YYEKEE (reference sequence). The CDR3 DNA is TGTGCCAGCAGCTTGTATGGGTGGAGAGTCACTGAAGCTTTCTTT. Translated, it gives CASSLYGWRVTEAFF.

To note about this clonotype: The junction shows a germline mismatch at one end, possibly a read error. V gene TRBV4-1 combines with J gene TRBJ1-5; 7 nucleotides match TRBD1. Per the germline V gene, CDR1 is MGHRA and CDR2 is YSYEKL. The CDR3 consists of 17 residues. Here the CDR3 DNA reads TGCGCCAGCAGCCAAGGGGGACAGTTAAATAGCAATCAGCTCCAGCATTTT. Translated: CASSQGGQLNSNQLQHF.

The rearrangement uses TRBV4-2 and TRBJ2-5; D gene ambiguous. Trimming shortened V by 1 base and J by 1 base, and 13 bases separated the two germline ends. The CDR3 length is 16 residues. The V gene's germline CDR1 is LGHNA and CDR2 YNFKEQ. The CDR3 sequence is CASSQGVSVGQETQYF. The CDR3 DNA is TGTGCCAGCAGCCAAGGGGTCAGCGTTGGCCAAGAGACCCAGTACTTC.

This chain connects TRBV21-1 to TRBJ2-3; the table calls TRBD1, which could not be checked here. TRBV21-1 counts as a pseudogene. This CDR3 is built from 15 residues. CDR3 protein: CASSNRQTNTDTQYF. CDR3 nucleotides: TGTGCCAGCAGCAATCGACAGACAAACACAGATACGCAGTATTTT.

V is TRBV7-2 and J is TRBJ1-2; no clear D. This CDR3 is 12 amino acids long. CDR1 is SGHTA and CDR2 is FQGNSA in the germline V gene. V was pared by 2 bases and J by 8 bases, with 9 bases between. The chain's CDR3 is CASSLRFGGYTF. DNA of the CDR3: TGTGCCAGCAGCTTAAGGTTCGGCGGCTACACCTTC.